These 26 T cell receptor beta chains came from one sample sequenced in a study of T-cell reconstitution after alpha-beta-depleted transplantation in children. During its preparation, the TCRbeta library received unique molecular identifiers. A single record per CDR3 protein comes from TCRdb applying MiXCR to the PCR reads. The sample yields around 960,000 distinct CDR3 sequences, about 31% seen once. This sample comprised PBMCs, mostly from graft donor cells, obtained 360 days after TCRalphabeta/CD19-depleted stem cell transplant. The receptors originated from a boy younger than two who had a stem cell transplant for SCID, so the T cells may come from the graft donor.

The CDR3 DNA reads as TGTGCCAGCAGATTTAGCGGGGGCTCCTACAATGAGCAGTTCTTC. As protein: CASRFSGGSYNEQFF. V gene TRBV6-1 combines with J gene TRBJ2-1, with 9 bases lining up with TRBD2. This CDR3 region has 15 residues. Germline CDR1 is MNHNS and CDR2 is SASEGT. The V segment lost 6 bases and the J segment 0 bases; nucleotides outside the gene matches: 3.

The V call is TRBV19, the J call TRBJ2-1; D may match TRBD1 or TRBD2 (6 bases each). Germline CDR1 is LNHDA and CDR2 is SQIVND (reference sequence). The CDR3 runs to 16 residues. V was trimmed by 8 bases and J by 3 bases, leaving 20 bases between them. The CDR3 sequence is CASGWEGGPGYNEQFF. CDR3 DNA sequence: TGTGCCAGTGGGTGGGAAGGGGGGCCGGGCTACAATGAGCAGTTCTTC.

The chain couples TRBV5-1 to TRBJ2-1; 8 nucleotides line up with TRBD2. CDR3 length: 15 residues. Losses at the gene ends were 3 bases for V and 8 bases for J; bases not matched to a gene: 10. Germline CDR1 is SGHRS and CDR2 is YFSETQ. The CDR3 is CASSYTGGRNYEQFF. The CDR3 DNA reads as TGCGCCAGCAGCTATACGGGGGGGCGTAACTATGAGCAGTTCTTC.

The chain has TRBV18 and TRBJ2-3; 7 nucleotides line up with TRBD1. Trimming cost V 2 bases and J 2 bases; bases outside gene matches: 10. This CDR3 comprises 17 residues. The germline V gene has CDR1 KGHSH and CDR2 LQKENI. The CDR3: CASSPTLGQLNTDTQYF. CDR3 in DNA: TGTGCCAGCTCACCAACACTGGGACAGCTGAACACAGATACGCAGTATTTT.

The chain carries TRBV29-1 and TRBJ2-3; 9 positions agree with TRBD1. Trimming cost V 4 bases and J 0 bases; bases outside gene matches: 5. Germline-derived CDR1 and CDR2 are SQVTM and ANQGSEA. This CDR3 has 15 residues. Written as DNA, the CDR3 is TGCAGCGTTGGGAACAGGGGGCGCAGCACAGATACGCAGTATTTT. Its protein is CSVGNRGRSTDTQYF.

V gene TRBV12-3 or TRBV12-4 combines with J gene TRBJ1-5, with 8 positions matching TRBD1. CDR3 length: 16 amino acids. V was pared by 7 bases and J by 9 bases, with 17 bases of the junction left unmatched. Here the CDR3 DNA reads TGTGCCAGCAAACAAGGAGGGCAGGGGGCCTCTAGGCCCCAGCATTTT. Its translation: CASKQGGQGASRPQHF.

This rearrangement joins TRBV21-1 to TRBJ2-5; the tabulated D call, TRBD1, remains unverified against the DNA. TRBV21-1 is shown as a pseudogene. This CDR3 has 15 amino acids. Here the CDR3 DNA reads TGTGCCAGCAGACAAACCGACAGGGGTTGGGAGACCCAGTACTTC. Protein: CASRQTDRGWETQYF.

In its sample, this clonotype was seen a few times. V usage is TRBV10-2 and J usage is TRBJ2-3, with 9 bases lining up with TRBD2. The trim removed 6 bases at V and 5 bases at J, leaving 6 bases unmatched. The germline V gene encodes CDR1 WSHSY and CDR2 SAAADI. The CDR3 has 14 amino acids. CDR3 protein: CASSQRGEGDTQYF. In DNA, the CDR3 is TGCGCCAGCAGCCAGCGGGGGGAGGGAGATACGCAGTATTTT.

J is TRBJ2-5 and V is TRBV21-1; TRBD2 is taken as the D call from the table, unchecked against the DNA. TRBV21-1 is a documented pseudogene. The length of the CDR3 is 18 residues. The CDR3 loop is CASSKGGRDRLAEETQYF. The CDR3 coding sequence is TGTGCCAGCAGCAAAGGCGGGAGGGACAGGCTTGCGGAAGAGACCCAGTACTTC.

This clonotype was observed a handful of times. The J gene is TRBJ2-6, the V gene TRBV12-3 or TRBV12-4; D call uncertain. Trimming took 7 bases from V and 0 from J, leaving 16 bases between them. The CDR3 runs 17 residues. The CDR3 region is CASTTRALFSGANVLTF. The CDR3 region has the DNA TGTGCCAGCACCACTCGGGCCCTTTTCTCTGGGGCCAACGTCCTGACTTTC.

The rearrangement joins TRBV5-5 to TRBJ2-7; D gene uncertain. V was clipped by 3 bases and J by 1 base, with 14 bases between them. Germline V lookup: CDR1 SGHKS, CDR2 YYEKEE (reference sequence). This CDR3 is built from 15 residues. The CDR3 DNA sequence: TGTGCCAGCAGCTCGAACCTAATTATGTCCTACGAGCAGTACTTC. This gives the protein CASSSNLIMSYEQYF.

V and J are TRBV5-1 and TRBJ2-7; D may be TRBD1 (5 bases). CDR3 length: 14 residues. Trimming stripped 1 base from V and 2 bases from J, with 10 bases between. Germline CDR1 is SGHRS and CDR2 is YFSETQ. The CDR3 is CASSLTGDPYEQYF. In nucleotides, the CDR3 is TGCGCCAGCAGCTTGACAGGAGATCCCTACGAGCAGTACTTC.

The V and J genes are TRBV3-1 and TRBJ2-2, with 9 positions matching TRBD2. With 4 bases clipped from V and 4 bases from J, the junction kept 4 bases outside the gene matches. The germline V gene encodes CDR1 LGHDT and CDR2 YNNKEL (reference sequence). The CDR3 spans 15 residues. CDR3 amino acids: CASSRAGGTTGELFF. DNA for the CDR3: TGTGCCAGCAGCCGTGCGGGGGGGACCACCGGGGAGCTGTTTTTT.

This clonotype was detected a few times. The rearrangement links TRBV5-1 to TRBJ1-1; tentatively, D is TRBD1 (5 bases). Germline lookup yields CDR1 SGHRS and CDR2 YFSETQ. This CDR3 region has 14 residues. V was pared by 4 bases and J by 5 bases, with 15 bases between. CDR3 in amino acids: CASSRTPRATEAFF. As DNA, the CDR3 is TGCGCCAGCAGCCGAACCCCCAGGGCTACTGAAGCTTTCTTT.

V and J are TRBV4-3 and TRBJ2-1; D is unclear. V lost 1 base, J lost 3 bases, and 10 bases lay in between. CDR3 length equals 15 residues. Germline-derived CDR1 and CDR2 are LGHNA and YSLEER. CDR3 sequence: CASSQVAFIYNEQFF. As DNA, the CDR3 is TGCGCCAGCAGCCAAGTGGCGTTCATCTACAATGAGCAGTTCTTC.

This chain links TRBV4-2 with TRBJ2-7, with 10 bases matching TRBD2. The CDR3 runs 19 residues. Germline lookup yields CDR1 LGHNA and CDR2 YNFKEQ. Trimming took 1 base from V and 2 from J; bases not matched to a gene: 14. CDR3 residues: CASSQGLYSSGGWPYEQYF. Written as DNA, the CDR3 is TGTGCCAGCAGCCAAGGCCTCTACTCTAGCGGGGGATGGCCCTACGAGCAGTACTTC.

This clonotype appeared a few times. This chain connects TRBV4-1 to TRBJ2-7, with TRBD1 matching 7 bases. Germline V lookup: CDR1 MGHRA, CDR2 YSYEKL. CDR3 size: 16 residues. Losses at the gene ends were 3 bases for V and 4 bases for J; bases not matched to a gene: 12. Written as DNA, the CDR3 is TGCGCCAGCAGCCAGGAGACAGGGAGAAAGGTGTACGAGCAGTACTTC. Translating gives CASSQETGRKVYEQYF.

Many counts were recorded for this clonotype. V gene TRBV29-1 combines with J gene TRBJ2-1; D gene unclear. This CDR3 comprises 10 residues. Germline V gene data show CDR1 as SQVTM and CDR2 as ANQGSEA. Trimming stripped 6 bases from V and 5 bases from J, with 5 bases between. The CDR3 protein is CSVANNEQFF. CDR3 coding DNA: TGCAGCGTGGCGAACAATGAGCAGTTCTTC.

The gene calls are TRBV28 and TRBJ2-1; D might be TRBD1 or TRBD2, each matching 5 bases. The germline gives CDR1 MDHEN, CDR2 SYDVKM. V was cut by 7 bases and J by 9 bases, with 25 bases left in between. This CDR3 contains 16 residues. CDR3 residues: CASKIWGRPLVGEQFF. CDR3 nucleotides: TGTGCCAGCAAGATTTGGGGACGGCCTTTGGTCGGTGAGCAGTTCTTC. The complete variable domain, with remaining parts taken from reference TRBV28 and TRBJ2-1, reads DVKVTQSSRYLVKRTGEKVFLECVQDMDHENMFWYRQDPGLGLRLIYFSYDVKMKEKGDIPEGYSVSREKKERFSLILESASTNQTSMYLCASKIWGRPLVGEQFFGPGTRLTVL.

The chain is built from TRBV18 and TRBJ2-3, with TRBD2 matching over 12 bases. Germline assignment: CDR1 KGHSH and CDR2 LQKENI. The junction had 5 bases not matched to a gene; V was cut back by 6 bases and J by 4 bases. The CDR3 loop spans 15 amino acids. The CDR3 DNA sequence: TGTGCCAGCTCGCAAGGACTAGCGGGACCAGATACGCAGTATTTT. This sequence encodes CASSQGLAGPDTQYF.

The chain carries TRBV11-2 and TRBJ1-2; weak D call: TRBD1 (6 bases). Trimming left V 2 bases short and J 3 bases short, with 10 bases between. The CDR3 sequence is 14 residues long. Germline CDR1 reads SGHAT; CDR2 reads FQNNGV. The CDR3 here is CASSLLGGYYGYTF. The CDR3 DNA follows: TGTGCCAGCAGCTTATTGGGGGGCTACTATGGCTACACCTTC.

The rearrangement uses TRBV20-1 and TRBJ2-2; perhaps TRBD1 as D (6 bases). The CDR3 is made up of 13 amino acids. CDR1 DFQATT and CDR2 SNEGSKA come from the germline V gene (reference sequence). V dropped 6 bases and J dropped 0 bases, with 8 bases sitting between them. The CDR3 sequence: CSATGTNTGELFF. The CDR3 nucleotides read TGCAGTGCCACAGGGACGAACACCGGGGAGCTGTTTTTT.

The V and J genes are TRBV3-1 and TRBJ2-1, with a possible D match to TRBD2 (5 bases). V shed 4 bases and J shed 4 bases, with 23 bases lying between them. This CDR3 contains 18 residues. Germline V gene lookup returns CDR1 LGHDT and CDR2 YNNKEL (reference sequence). The CDR3 DNA reads TGTGCCAGCAGCCTCAGAGGGCCCAGCGGAGGTACTTACAATGAGCAGTTCTTC. This codes for CASSLRGPSGGTYNEQFF.

The chain couples TRBV2 to TRBJ2-3; D possibly corresponds to TRBD1 (6 bases). The CDR3 spans 17 residues. CDR1 and CDR2 from the germline V gene are SNHLY and FYNNEI. V gave up 8 bases and J gave up 0 bases, with 21 bases separating them. CDR3 nucleotides: TGTGCCAGCTATTTCCCCGAACAGGGCCCTAGCACAGATACGCAGTATTTT. Amino acids: CASYFPEQGPSTDTQYF.

This clonotype was detected only a few times. The V call is TRBV12-3 or TRBV12-4, the J call TRBJ2-2, with 7 positions matching TRBD1. V lost 2 bases to trimming and J lost 5 bases; unmatched junction nucleotides: 2. The CDR3 contains 14 residues. The CDR3 DNA is TGTGCCAGCAGTTTACAGGGGGTTACCGGGGAGCTGTTTTTT. Protein: CASSLQGVTGELFF.

There are a few counts of this clonotype. V and J are TRBV24-1 and TRBJ2-3; 8 bases line up with TRBD1. Trimming cost V 4 bases and J 3 bases; bases outside gene matches: 5. Germline CDR1 reads KGHDR; CDR2 reads SFDVKD. This CDR3 spans 15 amino acids. The CDR3 reads CATSDSDRATDTQYF. In DNA, the CDR3 is TGTGCCACCAGTGACTCGGACAGGGCTACAGATACGCAGTATTTT.